This T cell receptor beta chain was retrieved from a study of control samples from healthy donors and cancer patients. TCRdb's table, derived via immunoSEQ multiplex PCR, lists solely in-frame clones and lacks some. This table has about 160,000 clones, roughly 95% appearing once. The material sequenced was blood. This receptor was identified in a woman under 40 in good health.

CDR3 in DNA: TGTGCCAGCAGTTACCAGGGGACAGGGGCCTACGAGCAGTACTTC. Translating gives CASSYQGTGAYEQYF. The chain is built from TRBV6-5 and TRBJ2-7; 10 bases match TRBD1. V was pared by 2 bases and J by 2 bases, with 3 bases of the junction left unmatched. The V gene's germline CDR1 is MNHEY and CDR2 SVGAGI. The CDR3 consists of 15 residues.